A single sample is the source of the 24 T cell receptor beta chains below, sequenced in a study of identical twins. TCRdb ran MiXCR on the 5' RACE reads and lists one entry per CDR3 protein. The repertoire holds roughly 1.6 million distinct CDR3 sequences, with roughly a third as singletons. The specimen was cord blood. These receptor sequences come from a newborn girl in good health.

The chain is built from TRBV12-3 or TRBV12-4 and TRBJ2-1; D is perhaps TRBD2 (6 bases). There are 15 residues in the CDR3. Trimming took 4 bases from V and 6 from J, leaving 16 bases between them. The CDR3 here is CASSSPGEPRNEQFF. The DNA of the CDR3 is TGTGCCAGCAGTTCCCCGGGGGAGCCACGCAATGAGCAGTTCTTC.

This clonotype was observed a few times. This sequence joins TRBV10-3 and TRBJ2-7, with 14 bases aligning to TRBD2. This CDR3 contains 17 residues. From germline, CDR1 is ENHRY and CDR2 SYGVKD. Trimming at V came to 3 bases and at J to 1 base, leaving 5 bases not matched to a gene. The CDR3 spells CAISEGLAGGGSYEQYF. The CDR3 coding sequence is TGTGCCATCAGTGAAGGACTAGCGGGAGGAGGGTCCTACGAGCAGTACTTC.

The sample holds many counts of this clonotype. The chain recombines TRBV7-2 with TRBJ2-3; D is undetermined. The V gene's germline CDR1 is SGHTA and CDR2 FQGNSA. CDR3 length: 12 amino acids. Trimming pared 4 bases from V and 6 bases from J, leaving 8 bases between. The CDR3 bases are TGTGCCAGCAGCTACATTCTGGATACGCAGTATTTT. Amino acids: CASSYILDTQYF.

The chain links TRBV12-3 or TRBV12-4 to TRBJ1-6, with D hard to call. This CDR3 comprises 15 residues. V was trimmed by 2 bases and J by 3 bases, leaving 8 bases between them. CDR3: CASSLKGGYNSPLHF. The DNA for the CDR3 is TGTGCCAGCAGTTTAAAGGGAGGCTATAATTCACCCCTCCACTTT.

This clonotype has a count of ten or more. V gene TRBV12-3 or TRBV12-4 combines with J gene TRBJ1-4; a possible D gene is TRBD1 (6 bases). The V end lost 3 bases, the J end lost 6 bases, and 11 bases lay between the germline ends. The CDR3 is 14 residues long. For the CDR3, the DNA is TGTGCCAGCAGTTTCAGGGAGGGGGATGAAAAACTGTTTTTT. Translating it yields CASSFREGDEKLFF.

This sequence joins TRBV10-3 and TRBJ2-5; D unclear. The J call is doubtful: the DNA matches TRBJ2-7 better. This CDR3 has 13 amino acids. Germline-derived CDR1 and CDR2 are ENHRY and SYGVKD. The DNA of the CDR3 is TGTGCCATCAGTCTAGAACAGTCCCACGAGCAGTACTTC. Amino acids: CAISLEQSHEQYF.

This clonotype has at least ten counts. V and J are TRBV29-1 and TRBJ1-5; 12 bases are shared with TRBD1. Germline V gives CDR1 SQVTM, CDR2 ANQGSEA. The CDR3 totals 14 residues. J was trimmed by 1 base and V by 6 bases; bases with no gene match: 1. The CDR3 DNA follows: TGCAGCGTGGGACAGGGGGCAAGCAATCAGCCCCAGCATTTT. Translation: CSVGQGASNQPQHF.

V gene TRBV20-1 combines with J gene TRBJ2-7, with 9 bases fitting TRBD2. Unmatched junction bases numbered 9, after V lost 3 bases and J lost 6 bases. CDR1 is DFQATT, CDR2 SNEGSKA, per germline (reference sequence). The CDR3 covers 14 residues. Here the CDR3 reads CSASGLAGSSEQYF. The CDR3 DNA sequence: TGCAGTGCTAGTGGGCTAGCGGGATCTAGCGAGCAGTACTTC.

This chain joins TRBV28 and TRBJ2-7, with D unresolved. This CDR3 contains 16 residues. Trimming shortened V by 5 bases and J by 4 bases, and 21 bases separated the two germline ends. Germline V gene data show CDR1 as MDHEN and CDR2 as SYDVKM. The CDR3 sequence: CASSITGRRSNYEQYF. CDR3 nucleotide sequence: TGTGCCAGCAGTATTACGGGCCGTCGGTCAAATTACGAGCAGTACTTC.

This rearrangement joins TRBV20-1 to TRBJ2-5; D could derive from TRBD1 or TRBD2 (5 bases each). Trimming took off 3 bases at V and 0 bases at J, with 20 bases between the two ends. Per germline, CDR1 DFQATT and CDR2 SNEGSKA (reference sequence). CDR3 size: 17 residues. The CDR3 region has the DNA TGCAGTGCTAGCTACAAACTGGGACCAACCTACCAAGAGACCCAGTACTTC. This gives the protein CSASYKLGPTYQETQYF.

The gene calls are TRBV20-1 and TRBJ2-5; D is possibly TRBD1 (6 bases). The CDR3 is made up of 14 amino acids. V lost 2 bases and J 11 bases, leaving 21 bases between the germline ends. Germline V gene lookup returns CDR1 DFQATT and CDR2 SNEGSKA (reference sequence). CDR3: CSARMPGTYNAQYF. CDR3 bases: TGCAGTGCTAGAATGCCAGGGACATACAATGCGCAGTACTTC.

V usage is TRBV10-3 and J usage is TRBJ2-5; D perhaps matches TRBD2 (6 bases). This CDR3 is built from 14 residues. Germline V gives CDR1 ENHRY, CDR2 SYGVKD. Trimming shortened V by 7 bases and J by 2 bases, and 14 bases separated the two germline ends. The CDR3 region has the DNA TGTGCCATCAAAGTTAGCGGAGGACAAGAGACCCAGTACTTC. This sequence encodes CAIKVSGGQETQYF.

This clonotype showed up just a few times. The J gene is TRBJ2-1, the V gene TRBV5-8; TRBD2 aligns across 12 bases. Germline V gene sequence: CDR1 SGHTS, CDR2 YDEGEE. V was pared by 0 bases and J by 10 bases, with 5 bases of the junction left unmatched. The CDR3 is 15 residues long. The CDR3 spells CASSLGLAGVMEQFF. CDR3 nucleotide sequence: TGTGCCAGCAGCTTGGGACTAGCGGGGGTCATGGAGCAGTTCTTC.

The chain links TRBV7-4 to TRBJ2-4; unclear D gene. Germline CDR1 is SGHVT and CDR2 is SQSDAQ. This CDR3 contains 14 residues. The V gene lost 8 bases and the J gene lost 1 base, with 12 bases spanning the gap. CDR3 in DNA: TGTGCCAGCGCCTGGTGTTGGGCCAAAAACATTCAGTACTTC. Residues: CASAWCWAKNIQYF. Together with reference TRBV7-4 and TRBJ2-4, the CDR3 gives the full variable domain: GAGVSQSPRYKVAKRGRDVALRCDSISGHVTLYWYRQTLGQGSEVLTYSQSDAQRDKSGRPSGRFSAERPERSVSTLKIQRTEQGDSAVYLCASAWCWAKNIQYFGAGTRLSVL.

The V gene is TRBV7-8, the J gene TRBJ2-3; D ambiguous. The germline gives CDR1 SGHVS, CDR2 FQNEAQ. The CDR3 extends over 18 amino acids. V dropped 0 bases and J dropped 2 bases, with 18 bases sitting between them. Here the CDR3 reads CASSLAKAKWASTDTQYF. The CDR3, as DNA: TGTGCCAGCAGCTTAGCGAAGGCGAAGTGGGCCTCCACAGATACGCAGTATTTT.

This clonotype came up a few times. The rearrangement uses TRBV28 and TRBJ1-2, with unresolved D. Germline V gene lookup returns CDR1 MDHEN and CDR2 SYDVKM. The CDR3 runs to 14 residues. Trimming removed 1 base at V and 4 bases at J, with 10 bases between. The DNA for the CDR3 is TGTGCCAGCAGTTTATATTTCGGCCCCTATGGCTACACCTTC. Its protein product is CASSLYFGPYGYTF.

The chain joins TRBV27 to TRBJ1-2; 7 bases agree with TRBD1. V shed 7 bases, J shed 7 bases, and the junction held 9 bases outside the gene matches. The germline V gene encodes CDR1 MNHEY and CDR2 SMNVEV (reference sequence). The CDR3 loop spans 13 amino acids. CDR3 loop: CASMSAGGIGYTF. The CDR3 bases are TGTGCCAGCATGTCGGCAGGGGGAATTGGCTACACCTTC.

In its sample, this clonotype was seen a few times. The CDR3 nucleotides are TGTGCCAGCAGCCCCACTAGGGTCGTACTCTCCTACAATGAGCAGTTCTTC. Its protein product is CASSPTRVVLSYNEQFF. J is TRBJ2-1 and V is TRBV3-1; perhaps TRBD2 as D (5 bases). The CDR3 contains 17 residues. The V end was cut by 4 bases, the J end by 0 bases, with 16 bases between. Per germline, CDR1 LGHDT and CDR2 YNNKEL (reference sequence).

This clonotype was seen a handful of times. The chain employs TRBV11-3 and TRBJ2-1; D uncertain. The CDR3 length is 16 residues. Trimming took off 0 bases at V and 4 bases at J, with 13 bases between the two ends. The V gene's germline CDR1 is SGHNT and CDR2 YENEEA. The CDR3 sequence is CASSLDGRAEYNEQFF. As DNA, the CDR3 is TGTGCCAGCAGCTTAGATGGTCGCGCAGAGTACAATGAGCAGTTCTTC. The full variable domain, with the rest looked up from reference TRBV11-3 and TRBJ2-1, is EAGVVQSPRYKIIEKKQPVAFWCNPISGHNTLYWYLQNLGQGPELLIRYENEEAVDDSQLPKDRFSAERLKGVDSTLKIQPAELGDSAVYLCASSLDGRAEYNEQFFGPGTRLTVL.

The chain joins TRBV21-1 to TRBJ1-1; the table's D call, TRBD1, was not checked against the DNA. TRBV21-1 is recorded as a pseudogene. This CDR3 spans 17 amino acids. For the CDR3, the DNA is TGTGCCAGCAGCAAAGCCCCTGACAGGGAAAGGGACACTGAAGCTTTCTTT. Translation: CASSKAPDRERDTEAFF.

A few counts support this clonotype. The V and J genes are TRBV20-1 and TRBJ2-3, with 7 bases that match TRBD2. Trimming took 2 bases from V and 2 from J; bases not matched to a gene: 7. This CDR3 has 15 residues. Germline V CDR1 and CDR2: DFQATT, SNEGSKA (reference sequence). The CDR3 spells CSARIPGRATDTQYF. CDR3 nucleotide sequence: TGCAGTGCTAGAATTCCAGGGAGGGCCACAGATACGCAGTATTTT.

Notes on this clonotype: This could be a read error, since a much larger clone is one nucleotide away. CDR3 bases: TGTGCCACCAGTGATGTTGCCAGCGCGGAAGAGACCCAGTACTTC. Its translation is CATSDVASAEETQYF. This chain joins TRBV24-1 and TRBJ2-5, with D unresolved. The CDR3 has 15 amino acids. V lost 3 bases to trimming and J lost 3 bases, with 13 bases between them. Per germline, CDR1 KGHDR and CDR2 SFDVKD.

The chain combines TRBV12-3 or TRBV12-4 with TRBJ1-5; D unresolved. Trimming removed 1 base from V and 3 bases from J, with 10 bases in between. The CDR3 sequence is 15 residues long. The CDR3 region has the DNA TGTGCCAGCAGTTTAGACGGACTTAACAATCAGCCCCAGCATTTT. Its protein product is CASSLDGLNNQPQHF.

This clonotype turned up a few times. The chain uses TRBV4-1 and TRBJ2-1; 11 bases align to TRBD2. The CDR3 loop spans 15 amino acids. J lost 9 bases, V lost 4 bases, and 8 bases had no gene match. CDR1 and CDR2 from the germline V gene are MGHRA and YSYEKL. The CDR3 coding sequence is TGCGCCAGCAGCCCGAATAGCGGGAGGGCCCCTGAGCAGTTCTTC. This translates into CASSPNSGRAPEQFF.